The T cell receptor beta chain under discussion was sequenced for a study of CD4 T cells in relation to SARS-CoV-2 and coronaviruses. Worth noting for this clone: Its antigen is unknown.

The unexposed donors gave CD4+ T cells in about 2011-2018, prior to COVID-19. CD4 enrichment then naive enrichment separated naive from memory CD4+ cells. Sequenced by immunoSEQ multiplex PCR; TCRdb stores in-frame clones only, minus some. The data hold 60,000 to 80,000 clones, with approximately 87% observed a single time. Overall study findings and caveats: Monoreactive clones expanded significantly more to SARS-CoV-2 than crossreactive clones did.

The sequenced sample was memory CD4+ T cells from PBMCs. The receptor's source is a human donor in good health.

This chain's CDR3 is CASSLVSGGRSLRETQYF. The CDR3 DNA follows: TGCGCCAGCAGCTTGGTGTCTGGCGGGAGATCTCTCCGGGAGACCCAGTACTTC. The chain recombines TRBV5-1 with TRBJ2-5; 7 nucleotides align to TRBD2. The CDR3 sequence is 18 residues long. The trim removed 0 bases at V and 5 bases at J, leaving 16 bases unmatched. Germline CDR1 SGHRS, CDR2 YFSETQ. Supplemented by reference TRBV5-1 and TRBJ2-5, the full variable domain reads KAGVTQTPRYLIKTRGQQVTLSCSPISGHRSVSWYQQTPGQGLQFLFEYFSETQRNKGNFPGRFSGRQFSNSRSEMNVSTLELGDSALYLCASSLVSGGRSLRETQYFGPGTRLLVL.